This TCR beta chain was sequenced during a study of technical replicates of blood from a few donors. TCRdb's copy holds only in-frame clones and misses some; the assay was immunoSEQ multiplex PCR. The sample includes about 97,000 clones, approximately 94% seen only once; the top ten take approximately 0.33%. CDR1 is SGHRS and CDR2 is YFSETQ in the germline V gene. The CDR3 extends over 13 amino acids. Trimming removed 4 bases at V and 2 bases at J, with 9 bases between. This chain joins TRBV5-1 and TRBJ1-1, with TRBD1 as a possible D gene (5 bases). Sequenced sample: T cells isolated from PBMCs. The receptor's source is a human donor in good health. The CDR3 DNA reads TGCGCCAGCAGCCTCAGGGTCAACACTGAAGCTTTCTTT. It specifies CASSLRVNTEAFF.